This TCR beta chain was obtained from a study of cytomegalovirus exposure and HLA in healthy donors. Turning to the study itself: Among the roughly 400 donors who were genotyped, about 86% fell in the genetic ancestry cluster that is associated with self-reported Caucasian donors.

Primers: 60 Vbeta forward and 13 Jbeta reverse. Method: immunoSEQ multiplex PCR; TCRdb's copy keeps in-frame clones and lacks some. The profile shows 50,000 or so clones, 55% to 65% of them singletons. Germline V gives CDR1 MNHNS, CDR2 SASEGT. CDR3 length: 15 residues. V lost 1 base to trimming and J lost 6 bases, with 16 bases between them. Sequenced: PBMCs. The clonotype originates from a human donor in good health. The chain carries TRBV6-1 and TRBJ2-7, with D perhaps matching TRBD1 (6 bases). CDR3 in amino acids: CASSEVTGQTVEQYF. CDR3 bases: TGTGCCAGCAGTGAAGTTACGGGACAAACGGTCGAGCAGTACTTC.